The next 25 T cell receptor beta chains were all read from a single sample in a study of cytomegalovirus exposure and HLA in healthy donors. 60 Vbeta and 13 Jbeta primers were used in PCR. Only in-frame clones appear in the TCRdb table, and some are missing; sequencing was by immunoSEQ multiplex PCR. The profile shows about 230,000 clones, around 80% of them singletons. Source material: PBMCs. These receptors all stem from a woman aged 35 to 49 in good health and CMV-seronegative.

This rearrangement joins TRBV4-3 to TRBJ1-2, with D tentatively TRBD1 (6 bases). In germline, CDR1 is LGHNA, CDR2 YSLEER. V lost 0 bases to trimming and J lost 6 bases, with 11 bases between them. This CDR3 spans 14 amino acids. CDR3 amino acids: CASSQEGTGNGYTF. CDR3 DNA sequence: TGCGCCAGCAGCCAAGAAGGCACAGGGAATGGCTACACCTTC.

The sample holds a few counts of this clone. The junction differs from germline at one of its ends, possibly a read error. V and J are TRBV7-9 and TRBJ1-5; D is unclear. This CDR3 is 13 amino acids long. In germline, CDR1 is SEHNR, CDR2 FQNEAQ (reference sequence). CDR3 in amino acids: CSSSLGGNQPQHF. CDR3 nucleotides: TGTTCCAGCAGCTTAGGAGGGAATCAGCCCCAGCATTTT. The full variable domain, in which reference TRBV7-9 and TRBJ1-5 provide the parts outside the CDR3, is DTGVSQNPRHKITKRGQNVTFRCDPISEHNRLYWYRQTLGQGPEFLTYFQNEAQLEKSRLLSDRFSAERPKGSFSTLEIQRTEQGDSAMYLCSSSLGGNQPQHFGDGTRLSIL.

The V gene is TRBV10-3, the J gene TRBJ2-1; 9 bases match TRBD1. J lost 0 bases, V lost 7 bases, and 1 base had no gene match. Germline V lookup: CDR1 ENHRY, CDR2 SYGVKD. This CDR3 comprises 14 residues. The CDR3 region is CAIMGQGSYNEQFF. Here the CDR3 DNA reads TGTGCCATCATGGGACAGGGCTCCTACAATGAGCAGTTCTTC.

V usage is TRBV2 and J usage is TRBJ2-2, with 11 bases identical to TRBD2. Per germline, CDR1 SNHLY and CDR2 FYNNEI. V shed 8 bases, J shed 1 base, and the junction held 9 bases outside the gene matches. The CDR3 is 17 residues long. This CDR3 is CASGDRTSGGNTGELFF. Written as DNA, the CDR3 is TGTGCCAGCGGAGATAGAACTAGCGGGGGGAACACCGGGGAGCTGTTTTTT.

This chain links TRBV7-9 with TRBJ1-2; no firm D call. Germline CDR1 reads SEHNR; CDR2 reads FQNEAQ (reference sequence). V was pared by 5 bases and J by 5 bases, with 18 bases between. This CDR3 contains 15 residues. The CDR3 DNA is TGTGCCAGCAGCCTCGAACCCGGGGAACCTTATGGCTACACCTTC. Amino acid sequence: CASSLEPGEPYGYTF.

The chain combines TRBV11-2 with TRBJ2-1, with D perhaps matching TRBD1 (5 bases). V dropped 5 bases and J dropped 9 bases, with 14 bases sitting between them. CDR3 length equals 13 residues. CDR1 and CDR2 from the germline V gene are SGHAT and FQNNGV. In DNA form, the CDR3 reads TGTGCCAGCAGCAAAGAAGGGGTGACTGAGCAGTTCTTC. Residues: CASSKEGVTEQFF.

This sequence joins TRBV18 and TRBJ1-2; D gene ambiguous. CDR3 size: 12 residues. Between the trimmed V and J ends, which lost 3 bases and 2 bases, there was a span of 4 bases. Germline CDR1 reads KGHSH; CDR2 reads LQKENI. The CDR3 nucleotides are TGTGCCAGCTCACCCGAGAACTATGGCTACACCTTC. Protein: CASSPENYGYTF.

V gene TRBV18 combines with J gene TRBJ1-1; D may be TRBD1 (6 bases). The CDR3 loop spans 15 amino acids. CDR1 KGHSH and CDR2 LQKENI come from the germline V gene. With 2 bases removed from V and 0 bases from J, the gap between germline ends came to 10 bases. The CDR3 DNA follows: TGTGCCAGCTCACCAAGGGGGGGCATGAACACTGAAGCTTTCTTT. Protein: CASSPRGGMNTEAFF. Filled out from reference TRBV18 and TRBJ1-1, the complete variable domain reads NAGVMQNPRHLVRRRGQEARLRCSPMKGHSHVYWYRQLPEEGLKFMVYLQKENIIDESGMPKERFSAEFPKEGPSILRIQQVVRGDSAAYFCASSPRGGMNTEAFFGQGTRLTVV.

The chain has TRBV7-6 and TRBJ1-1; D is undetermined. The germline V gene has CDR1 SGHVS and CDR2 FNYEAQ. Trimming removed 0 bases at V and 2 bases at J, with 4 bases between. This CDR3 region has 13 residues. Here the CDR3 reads CASSLAQNTEAFF. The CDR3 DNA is TGTGCCAGCAGCTTAGCCCAAAACACTGAAGCTTTCTTT.

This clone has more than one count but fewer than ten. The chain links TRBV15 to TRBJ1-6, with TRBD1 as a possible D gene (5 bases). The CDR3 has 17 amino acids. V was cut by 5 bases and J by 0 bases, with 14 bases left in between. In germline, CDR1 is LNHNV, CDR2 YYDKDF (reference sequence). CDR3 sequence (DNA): TGTGCCACCAGCGACCGACAGTCTATCTCCTATAATTCACCCCTCCACTTT. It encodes CATSDRQSISYNSPLHF.

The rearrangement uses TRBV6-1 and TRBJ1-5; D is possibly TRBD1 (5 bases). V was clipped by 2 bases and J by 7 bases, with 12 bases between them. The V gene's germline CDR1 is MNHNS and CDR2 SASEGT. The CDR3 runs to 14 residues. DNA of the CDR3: TGTGCCAGCAGTGAAATAGGGGTGGGGCAGCCCCAGCATTTT. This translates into CASSEIGVGQPQHF.

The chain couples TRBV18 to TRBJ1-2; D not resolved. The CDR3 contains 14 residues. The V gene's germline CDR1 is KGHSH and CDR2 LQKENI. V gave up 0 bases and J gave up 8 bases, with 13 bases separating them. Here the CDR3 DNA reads TGTGCCAGCTCACCACCGGCGGATTTGACGGGCTACACCTTC. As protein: CASSPPADLTGYTF.

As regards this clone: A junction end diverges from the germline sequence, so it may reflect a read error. The CDR3 region is CASSHPGQVNEQFF. CDR3 nucleotides: TGTGCTAGCAGCCACCCGGGACAAGTCAATGAGCAGTTCTTC. The chain combines TRBV7-7 with TRBJ2-1, with a weak D call TRBD1 (6 bases). Germline lookup yields CDR1 SSHAT and CDR2 FNYEAQ (reference sequence). The CDR3 is made up of 14 amino acids.

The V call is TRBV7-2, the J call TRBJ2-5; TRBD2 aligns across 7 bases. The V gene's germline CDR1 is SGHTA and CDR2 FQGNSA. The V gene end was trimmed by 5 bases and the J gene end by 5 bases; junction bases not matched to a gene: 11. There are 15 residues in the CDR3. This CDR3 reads CASSPGPGRGETQYF. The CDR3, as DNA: TGTGCCAGCAGCCCAGGACCGGGGAGGGGTGAGACCCAGTACTTC. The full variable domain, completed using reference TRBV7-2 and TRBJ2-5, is GAGVSQSPSNKVTEKGKDVELRCDPISGHTALYWYRQSLGQGLEFLIYFQGNSAPDKSGLPSDRFSAERTGGSVSTLTIQRTQQEDSAVYLCASSPGPGRGETQYFGPGTRLLVL.

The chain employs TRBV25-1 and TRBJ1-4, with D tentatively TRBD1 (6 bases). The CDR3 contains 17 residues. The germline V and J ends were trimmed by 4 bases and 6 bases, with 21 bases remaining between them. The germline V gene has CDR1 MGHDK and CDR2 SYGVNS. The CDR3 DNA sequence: TGTGCCAGCAGTGCCCGGGGACATACGATTAGGGATGAAAAACTGTTTTTT. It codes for CASSARGHTIRDEKLFF.

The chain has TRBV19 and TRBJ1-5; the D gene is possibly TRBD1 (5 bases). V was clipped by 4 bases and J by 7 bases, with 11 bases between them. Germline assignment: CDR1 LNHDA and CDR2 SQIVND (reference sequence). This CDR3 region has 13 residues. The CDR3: CASSSNRKQPQHF. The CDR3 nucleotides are TGTGCCAGTAGTAGCAACAGGAAGCAGCCCCAGCATTTT.

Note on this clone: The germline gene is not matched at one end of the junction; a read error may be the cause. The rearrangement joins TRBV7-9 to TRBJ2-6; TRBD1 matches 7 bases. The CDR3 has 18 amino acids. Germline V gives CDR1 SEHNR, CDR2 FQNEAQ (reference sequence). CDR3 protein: CSSSKRNLDRAGANVLTF. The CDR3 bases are TGTTCCAGCAGCAAAAGAAATCTCGACAGGGCTGGGGCCAACGTCCTGACTTTC.

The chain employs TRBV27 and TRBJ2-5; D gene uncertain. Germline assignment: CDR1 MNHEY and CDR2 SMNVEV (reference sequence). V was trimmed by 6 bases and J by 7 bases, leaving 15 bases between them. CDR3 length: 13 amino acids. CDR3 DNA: TGTGCCAGCAGCCCAACACAACGAGGGACCCAGTACTTC. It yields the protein CASSPTQRGTQYF.

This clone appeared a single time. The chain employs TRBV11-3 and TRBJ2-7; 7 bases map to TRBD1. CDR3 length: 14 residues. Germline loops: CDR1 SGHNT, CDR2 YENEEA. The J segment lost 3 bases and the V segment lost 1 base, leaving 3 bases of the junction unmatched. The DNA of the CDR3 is TGTGCCAGCAGCTTAGCCGGGACAGTCTACGAGCAGTACTTC. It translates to CASSLAGTVYEQYF.

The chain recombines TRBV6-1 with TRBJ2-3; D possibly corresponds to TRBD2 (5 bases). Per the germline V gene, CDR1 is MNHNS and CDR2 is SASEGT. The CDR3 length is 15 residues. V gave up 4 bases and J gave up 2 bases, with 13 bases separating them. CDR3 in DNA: TGTGCCAGCAGTGGAACCCCGGGGAACACAGATACGCAGTATTTT. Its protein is CASSGTPGNTDTQYF.

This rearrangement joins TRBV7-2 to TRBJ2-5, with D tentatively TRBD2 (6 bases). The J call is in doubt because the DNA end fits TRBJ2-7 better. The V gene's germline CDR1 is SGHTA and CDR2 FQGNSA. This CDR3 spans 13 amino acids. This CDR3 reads CASREGRIYEQYF. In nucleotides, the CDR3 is TGTGCCAGCAGGGAGGGGCGTATCTACGAGCAGTACTTC.

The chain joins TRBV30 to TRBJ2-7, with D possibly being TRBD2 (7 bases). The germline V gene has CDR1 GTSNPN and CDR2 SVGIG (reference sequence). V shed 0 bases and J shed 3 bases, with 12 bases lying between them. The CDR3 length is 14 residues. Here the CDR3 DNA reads TGTGCCTGGAGTGTACACGGGGGGCACTACGAGCAGTACTTC. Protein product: CAWSVHGGHYEQYF. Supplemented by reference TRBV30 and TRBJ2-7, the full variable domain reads SQTIHQWPATLVQPVGSPLSLECTVEGTSNPNLYWYRQAAGRGLQLLFYSVGIGQISSEVPQNLSASRPQDRQFILSSKKLLLSDSGFYLCAWSVHGGHYEQYFGPGTRLTVT.

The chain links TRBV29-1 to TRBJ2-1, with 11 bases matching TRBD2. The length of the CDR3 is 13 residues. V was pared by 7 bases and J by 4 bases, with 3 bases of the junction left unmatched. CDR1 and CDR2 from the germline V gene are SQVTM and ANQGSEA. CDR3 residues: CSGGLAAYNEQFF. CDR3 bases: TGCAGCGGGGGACTAGCGGCGTACAATGAGCAGTTCTTC.

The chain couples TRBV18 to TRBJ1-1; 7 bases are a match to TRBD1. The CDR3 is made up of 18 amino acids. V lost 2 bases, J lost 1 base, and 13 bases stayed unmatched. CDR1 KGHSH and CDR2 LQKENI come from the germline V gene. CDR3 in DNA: TGTGCCAGCTCACCAGGACTCCTATCAGGGGGAAGGAACACTGAAGCTTTCTTT. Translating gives CASSPGLLSGGRNTEAFF.

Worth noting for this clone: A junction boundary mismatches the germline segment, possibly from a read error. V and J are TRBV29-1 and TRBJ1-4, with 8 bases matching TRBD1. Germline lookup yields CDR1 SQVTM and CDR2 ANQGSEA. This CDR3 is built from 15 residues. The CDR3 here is CSAISDRGSNKKLFF. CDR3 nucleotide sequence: TGCAGCGCAATATCAGACAGGGGATCTAATAAAAAACTGTTTTTT.